This T cell receptor (beta chain) comes out of a study of OX40 agonist ivuxolimab in advanced cancers. Across the whole study: Earlier anti-PD-1, anti-PD-L1 or anti-CTLA-4 therapy was permitted; 30% to 50% had received some.

Measured with immunoSEQ multiplex PCR; TCRdb has only the in-frame clones, and not every one. The profile shows 45,000 to 50,000 clones, 80% to 95% of them singletons. The CDR3 spans 14 residues. V was clipped by 4 bases and J by 6 bases; unmatched bases: 4. CDR1 ENHRY and CDR2 SYGVKD come from the germline V gene. Study-level findings and limits: Compared with CD4+, CD8+ T cells on average had more expanded clones.

Concerning this clone itself: No antigen is known for it.

Exclusion applied to patients with autoimmune disease history or systemic immunosuppression. Sequences were derived from CD4+ or CD8+ T cells sorted from blood, sampled in a trial of the OX40 agonist ivuxolimab. This sequence joins TRBV10-3 and TRBJ2-1; 9 bases align to TRBD1. The clonotype originates from an adult with an advanced solid tumor such as melanoma, head and neck, liver or kidney cancer. The CDR3 DNA follows: TGTGCCATCAGTGGCGGACAGGGGAGCAATGAGCAGTTCTTC. Encoded protein: CAISGGQGSNEQFF.